This T cell receptor (beta chain) was documented in a study of neurological immune-mediated disorders. Study-level results: Whereas HTLV-1-associated myelopathy showed the most TCR clonal expansion, multiple sclerosis showed the least, with levels below those of healthy controls. The repertoires of 18 of 34 multiple sclerosis patients were placed by phylogenetic grouping in a single related-CDR3 cluster, which may be a signature.

This clonotype was counted ten times or more. Its antigen is unidentified. The unsorted libraries originated from 2 million PBMCs kept at -80 C. Trimming cost V 8 bases and J 0 bases, with 11 bases left between them. There are 14 residues in the CDR3. With 10-nucleotide random UMIs included, cDNA was synthesized by 5'RACE. TCRdb re-analysed the 5' RACE reads in MiXCR, keeping a single row per CDR3 protein. Among more than 75,000 distinct CDR3 sequences listed, approximately 4% were seen once. This TCR was sampled from a woman between 50 and 59 years old with multiple sclerosis. The chain employs TRBV12-3 or TRBV12-4 and TRBJ1-5; D remains unclear. The material sequenced was PBMCs. CDR3 sequence: CASRDQISNQPQHF. The CDR3 DNA sequence: TGTGCCAGCCGGGATCAGATTAGCAATCAGCCCCAGCATTTT.